This TCR beta chain was recorded in a study of control samples from healthy donors and cancer patients. Germline lookup yields CDR1 SGHDT and CDR2 YYEEEE. The J segment lost 7 bases and the V segment lost 4 bases, leaving 8 bases of the junction unmatched. The CDR3 has 14 residues. Here immunoSEQ multiplex PCR was the method, and the copy in TCRdb shows in-frame clones only, minus some. This sample has some 28,000 clones; 85% to 90% occur once, and the top ten carry approximately 1.5%. Sequences were obtained from PBMCs. The clonotype was recovered from a woman between 35 and 50 years old with lung cancer. The chain joins TRBV5-6 to TRBJ1-1, with TRBD1 identical over 9 bases. The CDR3 DNA reads TGTGCCAGCAGCCGGACAGGGGTTCGGGGTGAAGCTTTCTTT. It yields the protein CASSRTGVRGEAFF.